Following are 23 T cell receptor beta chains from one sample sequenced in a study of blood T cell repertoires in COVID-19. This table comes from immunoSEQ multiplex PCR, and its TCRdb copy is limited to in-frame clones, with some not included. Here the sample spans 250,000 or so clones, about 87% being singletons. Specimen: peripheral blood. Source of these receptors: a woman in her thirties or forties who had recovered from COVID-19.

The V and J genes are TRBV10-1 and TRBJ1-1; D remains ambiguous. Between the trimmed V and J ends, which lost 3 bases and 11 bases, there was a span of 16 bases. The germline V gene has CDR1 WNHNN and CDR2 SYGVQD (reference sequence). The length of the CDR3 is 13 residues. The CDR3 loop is CASSDGGGLAAFF. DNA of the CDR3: TGCGCCAGCAGTGATGGCGGCGGCCTCGCGGCTTTCTTT.

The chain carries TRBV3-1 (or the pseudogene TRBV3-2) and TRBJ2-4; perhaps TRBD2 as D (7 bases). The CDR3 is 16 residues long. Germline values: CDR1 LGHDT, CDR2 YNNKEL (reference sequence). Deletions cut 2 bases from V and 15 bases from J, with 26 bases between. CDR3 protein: CASSQNSGRAGQSMYF. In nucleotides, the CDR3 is TGTGCCAGCAGCCAAAACTCCGGGAGAGCGGGACAATCAATGTACTTC.

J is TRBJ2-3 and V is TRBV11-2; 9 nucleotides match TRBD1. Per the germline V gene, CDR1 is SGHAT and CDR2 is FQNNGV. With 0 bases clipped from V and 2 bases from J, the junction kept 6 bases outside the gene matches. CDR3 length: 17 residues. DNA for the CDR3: TGTGCCAGCAGCTTAGATCTCGGACAGGGGTACACAGATACGCAGTATTTT. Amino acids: CASSLDLGQGYTDTQYF.

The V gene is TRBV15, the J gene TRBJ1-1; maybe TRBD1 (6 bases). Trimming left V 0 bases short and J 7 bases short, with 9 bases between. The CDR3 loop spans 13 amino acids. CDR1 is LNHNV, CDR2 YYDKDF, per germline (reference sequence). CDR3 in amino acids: CATSRDAGDEAFF. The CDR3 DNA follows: TGTGCCACCAGCAGAGACGCAGGGGATGAAGCTTTCTTT.

The CDR3 loop reads CASSLGGVETQYF. In DNA, the CDR3 is TGTGCCAGCAGCTTGGGCGGGGTTGAGACCCAGTACTTC. J is TRBJ2-5 and V is TRBV5-6; D possibly corresponds to TRBD2 (6 bases). This CDR3 is built from 13 residues. Germline V gene lookup returns CDR1 SGHDT and CDR2 YYEEEE. The V end was cut by 0 bases, the J end by 5 bases, with 8 bases between.

Here the CDR3 reads CAWSGALNFEQYF. The CDR3 DNA is TGTGCCTGGAGTGGGGCCCTAAACTTCGAGCAGTACTTC. The chain combines TRBV30 with TRBJ2-7; D not resolved. Looked up from germline, CDR1 is GTSNPN and CDR2 is SVGIG (reference sequence). The V and J ends lost 1 base and 6 bases respectively, with 13 bases between them. The CDR3 is made up of 13 amino acids. The full variable domain, rest sourced from reference TRBV30 and TRBJ2-7, is SQTIHQWPATLVQPVGSPLSLECTVEGTSNPNLYWYRQAAGRGLQLLFYSVGIGQISSEVPQNLSASRPQDRQFILSSKKLLLSDSGFYLCAWSGALNFEQYFGPGTRLTVT.

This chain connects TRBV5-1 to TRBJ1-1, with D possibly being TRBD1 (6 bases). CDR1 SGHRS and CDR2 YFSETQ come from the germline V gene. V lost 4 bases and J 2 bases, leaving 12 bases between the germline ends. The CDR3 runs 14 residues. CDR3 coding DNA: TGCGCCAGCAGCAGAACGACAGGAAACACTGAAGCTTTCTTT. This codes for CASSRTTGNTEAFF.

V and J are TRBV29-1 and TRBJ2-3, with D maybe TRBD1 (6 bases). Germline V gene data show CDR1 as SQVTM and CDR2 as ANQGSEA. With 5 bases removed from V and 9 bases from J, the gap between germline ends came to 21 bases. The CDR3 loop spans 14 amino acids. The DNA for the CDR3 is TGCAGCGTTCTGGCTACAGGGCTTAGTCCCACGCAGTATTTT. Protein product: CSVLATGLSPTQYF.

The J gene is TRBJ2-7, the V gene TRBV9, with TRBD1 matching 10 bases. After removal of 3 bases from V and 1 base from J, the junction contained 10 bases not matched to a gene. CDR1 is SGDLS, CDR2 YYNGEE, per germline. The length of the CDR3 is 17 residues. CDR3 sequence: CASSAETGGTGSYEQYF. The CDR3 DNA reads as TGTGCCAGCAGCGCCGAGACAGGGGGCACCGGTTCCTACGAGCAGTACTTC. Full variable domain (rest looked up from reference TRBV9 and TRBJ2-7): DSGVTQTPKHLITATGQRVTLRCSPRSGDLSVYWYQQSLDQGLQFLIQYYNGEERAKGNILERFSAQQFPDLHSELNLSSLELGDSALYFCASSAETGGTGSYEQYFGPGTRLTVT.

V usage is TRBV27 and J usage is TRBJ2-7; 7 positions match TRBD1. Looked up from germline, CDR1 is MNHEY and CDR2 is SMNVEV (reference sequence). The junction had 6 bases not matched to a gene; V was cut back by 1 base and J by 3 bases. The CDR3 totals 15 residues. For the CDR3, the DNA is TGTGCCAGCAGTTTATGGGGACAGTCCCTCTACGAGCAGTACTTC. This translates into CASSLWGQSLYEQYF.

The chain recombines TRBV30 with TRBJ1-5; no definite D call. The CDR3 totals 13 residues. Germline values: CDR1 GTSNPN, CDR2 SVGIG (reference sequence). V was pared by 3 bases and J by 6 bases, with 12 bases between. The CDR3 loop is CAWRNSGSQPQHF. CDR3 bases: TGTGCCTGGAGAAACTCTGGGAGTCAGCCCCAGCATTTT.

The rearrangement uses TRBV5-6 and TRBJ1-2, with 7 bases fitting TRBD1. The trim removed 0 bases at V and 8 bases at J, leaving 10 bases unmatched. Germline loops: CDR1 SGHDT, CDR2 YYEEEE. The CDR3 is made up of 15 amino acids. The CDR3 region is CASSLAPTGWGGYTF. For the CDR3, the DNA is TGTGCCAGCAGCTTGGCCCCGACAGGGTGGGGCGGCTACACCTTC.

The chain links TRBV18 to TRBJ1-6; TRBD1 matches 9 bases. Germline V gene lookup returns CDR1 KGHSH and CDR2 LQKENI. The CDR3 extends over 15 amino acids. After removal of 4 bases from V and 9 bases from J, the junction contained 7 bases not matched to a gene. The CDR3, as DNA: TGTGCCAGCTCACTGGACAGGGGTTCGGGTTCACCCCTCCACTTT. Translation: CASSLDRGSGSPLHF.

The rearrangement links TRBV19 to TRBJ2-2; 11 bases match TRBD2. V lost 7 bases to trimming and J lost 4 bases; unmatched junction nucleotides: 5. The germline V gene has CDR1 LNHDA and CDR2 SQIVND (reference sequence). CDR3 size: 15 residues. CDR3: CASNSGGAGTGELFF. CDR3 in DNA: TGTGCCAGTAATAGCGGGGGGGCCGGCACCGGGGAGCTGTTTTTT.

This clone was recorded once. The CDR3 is CASSLGTGGYTDTQYF. CDR3 DNA sequence: TGCGCCAGCAGCTTGGGGACAGGGGGGTACACAGATACGCAGTATTTT. The chain uses TRBV5-1 and TRBJ2-3; TRBD1 agrees at 10 bases. The junction had 3 bases not matched to a gene; V was cut back by 0 bases and J by 2 bases. Germline values: CDR1 SGHRS, CDR2 YFSETQ. The CDR3 covers 16 residues.

CDR3 sequence: CASSGRLAGYEQYF. Written as DNA, the CDR3 is TGTGCCAGCAGCGGCCGACTAGCGGGATACGAGCAGTACTTC. The V and J genes are TRBV7-2 and TRBJ2-7; 11 nucleotides agree with TRBD2. The ends lost 5 bases at V and 4 bases at J; junction bases unmatched: 4. CDR1 and CDR2 (germline): SGHTA, FQGNSA. CDR3 size: 14 residues. Complete variable domain (other parts from reference TRBV7-2 and TRBJ2-7): GAGVSQSPSNKVTEKGKDVELRCDPISGHTALYWYRQSLGQGLEFLIYFQGNSAPDKSGLPSDRFSAERTGGSVSTLTIQRTQQEDSAVYLCASSGRLAGYEQYFGPGTRLTVT.

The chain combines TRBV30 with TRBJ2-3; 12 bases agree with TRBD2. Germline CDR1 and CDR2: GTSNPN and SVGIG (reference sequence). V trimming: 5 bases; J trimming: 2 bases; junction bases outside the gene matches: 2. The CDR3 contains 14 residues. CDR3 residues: CAWGLAGLTDTQYF. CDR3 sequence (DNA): TGTGCCTGGGGACTAGCGGGGCTCACAGATACGCAGTATTTT.

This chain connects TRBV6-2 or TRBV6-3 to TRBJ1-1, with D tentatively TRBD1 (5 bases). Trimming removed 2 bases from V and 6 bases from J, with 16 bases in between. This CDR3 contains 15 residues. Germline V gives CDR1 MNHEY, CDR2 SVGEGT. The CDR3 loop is CASSYPRGRAPEAFF. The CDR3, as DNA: TGTGCCAGCAGTTACCCTAGGGGCCGGGCCCCTGAAGCTTTCTTT.

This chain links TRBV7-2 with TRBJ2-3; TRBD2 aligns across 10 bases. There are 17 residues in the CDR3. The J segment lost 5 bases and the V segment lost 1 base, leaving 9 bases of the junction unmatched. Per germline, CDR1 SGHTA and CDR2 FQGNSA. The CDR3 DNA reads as TGTGCCAGCAGCTTAGACAACAGCGGGGGGGTTTTAGATACGCAGTATTTT. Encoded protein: CASSLDNSGGVLDTQYF.

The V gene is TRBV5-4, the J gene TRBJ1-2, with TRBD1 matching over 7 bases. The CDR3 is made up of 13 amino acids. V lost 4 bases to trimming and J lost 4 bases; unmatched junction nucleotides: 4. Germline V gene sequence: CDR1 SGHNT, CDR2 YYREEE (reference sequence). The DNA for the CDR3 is TGTGCCAGCAGCCAGGACAGGACCTATGGCTACACCTTC. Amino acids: CASSQDRTYGYTF.

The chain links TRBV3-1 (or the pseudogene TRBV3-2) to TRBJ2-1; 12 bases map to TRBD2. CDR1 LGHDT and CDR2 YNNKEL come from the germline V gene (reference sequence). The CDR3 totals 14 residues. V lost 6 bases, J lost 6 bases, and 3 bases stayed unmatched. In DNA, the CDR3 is TGTGCCAGCAGGACTAGCGGGGGCCCCAATGAGCAGTTCTTC. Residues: CASRTSGGPNEQFF.

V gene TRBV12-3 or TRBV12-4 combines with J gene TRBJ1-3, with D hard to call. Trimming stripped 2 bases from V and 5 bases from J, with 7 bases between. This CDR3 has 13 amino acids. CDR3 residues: CASSLLQRNTIYF. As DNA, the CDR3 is TGTGCCAGCAGTTTATTACAGCGAAACACCATATATTTT.

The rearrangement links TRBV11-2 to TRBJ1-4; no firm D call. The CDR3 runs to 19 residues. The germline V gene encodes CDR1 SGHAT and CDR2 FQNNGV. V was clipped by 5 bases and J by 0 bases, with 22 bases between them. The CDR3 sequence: CASSTPSSRGRATNEKLFF. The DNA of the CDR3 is TGTGCCAGCAGCACCCCAAGTAGTCGGGGAAGAGCAACTAATGAAAAACTGTTTTTT.